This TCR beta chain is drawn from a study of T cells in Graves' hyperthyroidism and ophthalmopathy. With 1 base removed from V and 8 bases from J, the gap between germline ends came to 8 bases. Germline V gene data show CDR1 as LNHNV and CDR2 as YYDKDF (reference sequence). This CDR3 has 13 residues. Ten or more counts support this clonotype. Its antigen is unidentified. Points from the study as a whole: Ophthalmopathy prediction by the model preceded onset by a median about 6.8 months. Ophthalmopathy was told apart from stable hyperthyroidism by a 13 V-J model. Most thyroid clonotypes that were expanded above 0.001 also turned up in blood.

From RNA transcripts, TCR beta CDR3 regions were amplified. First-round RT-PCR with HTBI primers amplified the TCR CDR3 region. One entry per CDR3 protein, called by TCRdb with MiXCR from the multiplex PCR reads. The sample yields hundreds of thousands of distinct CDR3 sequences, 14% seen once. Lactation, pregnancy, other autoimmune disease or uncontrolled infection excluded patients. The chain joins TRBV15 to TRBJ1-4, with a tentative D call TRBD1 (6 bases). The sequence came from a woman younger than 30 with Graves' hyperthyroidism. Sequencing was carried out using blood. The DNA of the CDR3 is TGTGCCACCAGCAGAGGGACAGTCGAAAAACTGTTTTTT. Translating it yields CATSRGTVEKLFF. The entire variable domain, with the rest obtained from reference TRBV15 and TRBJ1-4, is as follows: DAMVIQNPRYQVTQFGKPVTLSCSQTLNHNVMYWYQQKSSQAPKLLFHYYDKDFNNEADTPDNFQSRRPNTSFCFLDIRSPGLGDTAMYLCATSRGTVEKLFFGSGTQLSVL.